One sample yielded the 30 T cell receptor beta chains listed below, sequenced in a study of cytomegalovirus exposure and HLA in healthy donors (TCRdb year 2017). To prepare the library, the immunoSEQ multiplex PCR assay was applied. A mixture of 60 forward primers for TCR Vbeta segments and 13 reverse primers for TCR Jbeta segments was used in the multiplex PCR. TCRdb re-hosts the immuneACCESS table, in-frame sequences only. Its copies lack some clones; in the studies checked, an unresolved V gene accounts for under half of them, and the cause for the rest is not known. Present in this sample are roughly 280,000 clones, roughly two thirds of which were seen just once. The leading ten clones occupy about 2.1% of the sample. Sequencing used PBMCs. These receptors all come from a female donor in good health and CMV-seronegative.

The gene calls are TRBV29-1 and TRBJ1-2; 10 nucleotides match TRBD1. CDR3 length equals 12 residues. V was clipped by 6 bases and J by 5 bases; unmatched bases: 3. Germline values: CDR1 SQVTM, CDR2 ANQGSEA. The CDR3 DNA sequence: TGCAGCGTCGGGGGACAGGGGTATGGCTACACCTTC. Translation gives CSVGGQGYGYTF.

The chain recombines TRBV5-1 with TRBJ2-6; the match to TRBD1 covers 7 bases. The germline V gene has CDR1 SGHRS and CDR2 YFSETQ. The CDR3 has 18 amino acids. The V segment lost 0 bases and the J segment 1 base; nucleotides outside the gene matches: 7. CDR3 in DNA: TGCGCCAGCAGCTTGGTGAACAGGGGCGGATCTGGGGCCAACGTCCTGACTTTC. Protein sequence: CASSLVNRGGSGANVLTF. Full variable domain (remainder filled in from reference TRBV5-1 and TRBJ2-6): KAGVTQTPRYLIKTRGQQVTLSCSPISGHRSVSWYQQTPGQGLQFLFEYFSETQRNKGNFPGRFSGRQFSNSRSEMNVSTLELGDSALYLCASSLVNRGGSGANVLTFGAGSRLTVL.

The V and J genes are TRBV18 and TRBJ2-7, with 8 bases identical to TRBD1. This CDR3 contains 14 residues. The J segment lost 1 base and the V segment lost 3 bases, leaving 2 bases of the junction unmatched. Germline V gives CDR1 KGHSH, CDR2 LQKENI. Here the CDR3 reads CASSPWDRSYEQYF. The CDR3 bases are TGTGCCAGCTCACCCTGGGACAGGTCCTACGAGCAGTACTTC.

In the case of this clone: One end of the junction fails to match germline, which may point to a read error. The V gene is TRBV7-9, the J gene TRBJ2-2; D is uncertain. CDR1 and CDR2 (germline): SEHNR, FQNEAQ (reference sequence). The length of the CDR3 is 13 residues. CDR3 sequence reads: CSSSLEPTGELFF. DNA of the CDR3: TGTTCCAGCAGCTTAGAGCCGACCGGGGAGCTGTTTTTT.

The chain couples TRBV27 to TRBJ2-2; D perhaps matches TRBD2 (5 bases). Germline V gene lookup returns CDR1 MNHEY and CDR2 SMNVEV (reference sequence). The germline V and J ends were trimmed by 5 bases and 6 bases, with 13 bases remaining between them. The CDR3 sequence is 14 residues long. CDR3 nucleotides: TGTGCCAGCAGTGAGGGTGGATTGTCCGGGGAGCTGTTTTTT. Translated: CASSEGGLSGELFF.

The chain is built from TRBV28 and TRBJ1-5, with D uncertain. Per the germline V gene, CDR1 is MDHEN and CDR2 is SYDVKM. Trimming stripped 2 bases from V and 6 bases from J, with 17 bases between. This CDR3 comprises 16 residues. The CDR3 DNA sequence: TGTGCCAGCAGTTTAAAGGGCCCACTAGGGATTCAGCCCCAGCATTTT. The encoded protein is CASSLKGPLGIQPQHF.

This sequence joins TRBV15 and TRBJ2-3, with D maybe TRBD2 (6 bases). The CDR3 runs 16 residues. Germline CDR1 and CDR2: LNHNV and YYDKDF (reference sequence). V dropped 0 bases and J dropped 0 bases, with 10 bases sitting between them. The CDR3 region is CATSRDMAGSTDTQYF. The CDR3 nucleotides are TGTGCCACCAGCAGAGATATGGCGGGAAGCACAGATACGCAGTATTTT.

The chain has TRBV29-1 and TRBJ2-7, with TRBD1 identical over 7 bases. V was clipped by 8 bases and J by 0 bases; unmatched bases: 4. CDR3 size: 12 residues. Germline loops: CDR1 SQVTM, CDR2 ANQGSEA. CDR3 in amino acids: CSLRDSSYEQYF. For the CDR3, the DNA is TGCAGCCTCCGGGACAGCTCCTACGAGCAGTACTTC.

The V and J genes are TRBV11-2 and TRBJ2-1; 9 nucleotides match TRBD1. CDR3 size: 17 residues. Germline CDR1 SGHAT, CDR2 FQNNGV. V lost 4 bases, J lost 0 bases, and 7 bases stayed unmatched. The DNA of the CDR3 is TGTGCCAGCAGCTCCACAGGGGGCAAGCACTCCTACAATGAGCAGTTCTTC. Residues: CASSSTGGKHSYNEQFF.

The DNA for the CDR3 is TGTGCCAGCAGCTTCCGGGACAGGGATAATGAAAAACTGTTTTTT. Protein product: CASSFRDRDNEKLFF. The chain employs TRBV7-9 and TRBJ1-4; 9 bases fit TRBD1. Germline CDR1 reads SEHNR; CDR2 reads FQNEAQ (reference sequence). The CDR3 covers 15 residues. V lost 3 bases to trimming and J lost 4 bases; unmatched junction nucleotides: 3.

This chain joins TRBV7-9 and TRBJ1-1; D gene uncertain. V lost 7 bases and J 4 bases, leaving 10 bases between the germline ends. The CDR3 sequence is 12 residues long. Germline CDR1 is SEHNR and CDR2 is FQNEAQ (reference sequence). The CDR3 is CASTFEGTEAFF. CDR3 nucleotide sequence: TGTGCCAGCACCTTTGAGGGCACTGAAGCTTTCTTT.

V is TRBV7-9 and J is TRBJ2-1; 7 bases fit TRBD2. Germline CDR1 reads SEHNR; CDR2 reads FQNEAQ (reference sequence). Trimming cost V 7 bases and J 0 bases; bases outside gene matches: 9. The CDR3 contains 16 residues. CDR3 sequence: CASTPSGGSSYNEQFF. CDR3 nucleotides: TGTGCCAGCACCCCGTCCGGGGGGAGCTCCTACAATGAGCAGTTCTTC.

With regard to this clone: Sequence at one end of the junction differs from germline and may be a read error. The chain carries TRBV19 and TRBJ2-5, with TRBD1 matching over 8 bases. This CDR3 comprises 16 residues. The germline gives CDR1 LNHDA, CDR2 SQIVND (reference sequence). Written as DNA, the CDR3 is TGTGCCAGTAGTATAGCCGGGACAGGTTTTCAAGAGATCCAGTACTTC. Translation gives CASSIAGTGFQEIQYF.

The J gene is TRBJ2-5, the V gene TRBV5-4, with 9 bases fitting TRBD1. The CDR3 extends over 13 amino acids. V gave up 4 bases and J gave up 11 bases; unmatched junction bases: 9. CDR1 and CDR2 (germline): SGHNT, YYREEE (reference sequence). DNA for the CDR3: TGTGCCAGCAGCCTGACAGGGGGGATGGAGCAGTACTTC. This codes for CASSLTGGMEQYF.

The chain couples TRBV5-1 to TRBJ1-2; TRBD1 matches 8 bases. The CDR3 runs 14 residues. V lost 5 bases to trimming and J lost 8 bases; unmatched junction nucleotides: 11. Germline values: CDR1 SGHRS, CDR2 YFSETQ. CDR3 sequence (DNA): TGCGCCAGCAGTTTCGAGGCGACAGGGGTAGGCTACACCTTC. This gives the protein CASSFEATGVGYTF.

The chain uses TRBV4-2 and TRBJ2-1; D is uncertain. Germline CDR1 LGHNA, CDR2 YNFKEQ. The CDR3 loop spans 16 amino acids. V lost 0 bases, J lost 3 bases, and 12 bases lay in between. The CDR3 here is CASSQDRLGGYNEQFF. CDR3 DNA: TGTGCCAGCAGCCAAGATCGTCTAGGTGGCTACAATGAGCAGTTCTTC.

In its sample, this clone was seen a few times. The chain couples TRBV7-3 to TRBJ2-1; TRBD2 matches 7 bases. Per germline, CDR1 SGHTA and CDR2 FQGTGA. V lost 2 bases to trimming and J lost 8 bases; unmatched junction nucleotides: 9. The CDR3 sequence is 15 residues long. This chain's CDR3 is CASSLSGGSGDEQFF. The CDR3 DNA follows: TGTGCCAGCAGCTTATCTGGCGGGAGTGGTGATGAGCAGTTCTTC.

The chain carries TRBV7-6 and TRBJ1-1; D might be TRBD1 (5 bases). This CDR3 comprises 16 residues. The germline V and J ends were trimmed by 0 bases and 0 bases, with 11 bases remaining between them. The V gene's germline CDR1 is SGHVS and CDR2 FNYEAQ. CDR3 sequence: CASSLAWGVMNTEAFF. As DNA, the CDR3 is TGTGCCAGCAGCTTAGCATGGGGGGTCATGAACACTGAAGCTTTCTTT.

This clone was detected only once. The chain joins TRBV11-1 to TRBJ2-7; TRBD1 might be the D (6 bases). Germline CDR1 is SGHAT and CDR2 is FQDESV (reference sequence). Trimming pared 5 bases from V and 3 bases from J, leaving 14 bases between. The CDR3 extends over 14 amino acids. DNA for the CDR3: TGTGCCAGCAGCCCGAAGGACAGCTTCTACGAGCAGTACTTC. Its translation: CASSPKDSFYEQYF.

J is TRBJ2-6 and V is TRBV7-8; 10 bases agree with TRBD1. Unmatched junction bases numbered 5, after V lost 9 bases and J lost 0 bases. CDR1 is SGHVS and CDR2 is FQNEAQ in the germline V gene. The CDR3 covers 16 residues. CDR3: CARGTGDSSGANVLTF. In nucleotides, the CDR3 is TGTGCCAGAGGGACAGGGGATTCCTCTGGGGCCAACGTCCTGACTTTC.

The V gene is TRBV4-1, the J gene TRBJ2-7, with D unresolved. The CDR3 is 15 amino acids. V was trimmed by 2 bases and J by 0 bases, leaving 11 bases between them. Germline CDR1 is MGHRA and CDR2 is YSYEKL. The CDR3 nucleotides are TGCGCCAGCAGCCAACAAGCGCTGAGCTCCTACGAGCAGTACTTC. Amino acids: CASSQQALSSYEQYF.

This clone was counted between two and nine times. The genes are TRBV5-1 and TRBJ2-5, with TRBD2 as a possible D gene (6 bases). The CDR3 contains 14 residues. Trimming took 7 bases from V and 5 from J, leaving 18 bases between them. Germline V CDR1 and CDR2: SGHRS, YFSETQ. The CDR3 DNA sequence: TGCGCCAGCTCAGGCGTTGGGGGGTCGGAGACCCAGTACTTC. Translated: CASSGVGGSETQYF.

This chain links TRBV6-1 with TRBJ2-6, with 11 positions matching TRBD2. This CDR3 spans 17 amino acids. V lost 8 bases and J lost 4; bases outside the gene matches: 10. Germline CDR1 and CDR2: MNHNS and SASEGT. The CDR3 spells CASRALAGVGGANVLTF. As DNA, the CDR3 is TGTGCCAGCCGTGCACTAGCGGGAGTAGGGGGGGCCAACGTCCTGACTTTC.

This clone occurred a few times. J is TRBJ2-5 and V is TRBV28, with D tentatively TRBD1 (5 bases). Germline values: CDR1 MDHEN, CDR2 SYDVKM. There are 18 residues in the CDR3. Between the trimmed V and J ends, which lost 3 bases and 5 bases, there was a span of 25 bases. CDR3 nucleotide sequence: TGTGCCAGCAGTTTCCCTAATCACCAGGGATACGCAGGGGAGACCCAGTACTTC. Protein: CASSFPNHQGYAGETQYF.

This clone was picked up a small number of times. V gene TRBV20-1 combines with J gene TRBJ1-2; D gene ambiguous. CDR3 length equals 10 residues. Germline CDR1 is DFQATT and CDR2 is SNEGSKA (reference sequence). The V and J ends lost 0 bases and 10 bases respectively, with 6 bases between them. The CDR3 spells CSARDRFYTF. The DNA of the CDR3 is TGCAGTGCTAGAGATCGGTTCTACACCTTC.

J is TRBJ2-7 and V is TRBV29-1, with 7 bases fitting TRBD1. This CDR3 has 13 amino acids. With V trimmed by 5 bases and J by 1 base, 5 bases remained unmatched. From germline, CDR1 is SQVTM and CDR2 ANQGSEA. Written as DNA, the CDR3 is TGCAGCGTTACCGGGACAGAGTCCTACGAGCAGTACTTC. Amino acid sequence: CSVTGTESYEQYF.

The CDR3 loop is CASSLVGGGYNEQFF. The CDR3 nucleotides are TGTGCCAGCAGCTTAGTTGGGGGAGGGTACAATGAGCAGTTCTTC. The rearrangement uses TRBV11-3 and TRBJ2-1; 7 nucleotides line up with TRBD2. The CDR3 is 15 amino acids. V was clipped by 1 base and J by 4 bases; unmatched bases: 4. The V gene's germline CDR1 is SGHNT and CDR2 YENEEA.

The chain joins TRBV2 to TRBJ2-5; D is possibly TRBD1 (5 bases). The J call may be incorrect, as the DNA end agrees better with TRBJ2-7. The CDR3 is made up of 14 amino acids. CDR1 and CDR2 from the germline V gene are SNHLY and FYNNEI. The CDR3 nucleotides are TGTGCCAGCAGTGACCAGAACAGGCTGTACGAGCAGTACTTC. It codes for CASSDQNRLYEQYF.

This chain links TRBV7-9 with TRBJ2-5, with 10 bases aligning to TRBD2. The closer fit of TRBJ2-7 to the DNA end suggests the J call may be wrong. Germline V CDR1 and CDR2: SEHNR, FQNEAQ (reference sequence). The CDR3 loop spans 17 amino acids. The CDR3 sequence is CASSPGLAGVGSYEQYF. DNA of the CDR3: TGTGCCAGCAGCCCCGGGCTAGCGGGAGTAGGCTCCTACGAGCAGTACTTC.

The chain employs TRBV15 and TRBJ2-7, with TRBD1 identical over 10 bases. The germline gives CDR1 LNHNV, CDR2 YYDKDF (reference sequence). This CDR3 contains 14 residues. V shed 5 bases, J shed 6 bases, and the junction held 7 bases outside the gene matches. The CDR3 nucleotides are TGTGCCACCAGCCCCGGGACAGGGGCCCTCGAGCAGTACTTC. This codes for CATSPGTGALEQYF.